The next 25 T cell receptor beta chains were all read from a single sample in a study of T cell responses to AZD1222 COVID-19 vaccine. Generated by immunoSEQ multiplex PCR, the TCRdb table keeps only in-frame clones and is missing some. The sample holds about 92,000 clones; roughly nine tenths are singletons and the top ten take under 10%. Sequences were derived from peripheral blood, sampled on day 0 of AZD1222 vaccination. All receptors derive from an adult in good health.

The chain recombines TRBV5-1 with TRBJ2-1, with 7 bases identical to TRBD2. The CDR3 loop spans 17 amino acids. CDR1 and CDR2 from the germline V gene are SGHRS and YFSETQ. Trimming removed 0 bases from V and 4 bases from J; junction bases left unmatched: 10. In DNA, the CDR3 is TGCGCCAGCAGCTTGGCTTTTACTAGCGAATCTTACAATGAGCAGTTCTTC. Encoded protein: CASSLAFTSESYNEQFF.

The V and J genes are TRBV5-8 and TRBJ1-4, with a weak D call TRBD1 (5 bases). Germline CDR1 and CDR2: SGHTS and YDEGEE. Trimming shortened V by 4 bases and J by 8 bases, and 21 bases separated the two germline ends. The CDR3 is 16 residues long. The CDR3 DNA reads as TGTGCCAGCAGCCTAGCGGGGGTCCTAGAGTGGGAAAAACTGTTTTTT. Translated, it gives CASSLAGVLEWEKLFF.

V gene TRBV10-1 combines with J gene TRBJ2-1, with 13 positions matching TRBD2. Germline V gene data show CDR1 as WNHNN and CDR2 as SYGVQD (reference sequence). The CDR3 length is 15 residues. J lost 8 bases, V lost 4 bases, and 5 bases had no gene match. The CDR3 bases are TGCGCCAGCAGTGGGACTAGCGGGAGTCTGGATGAGCAGTTCTTC. The encoded protein is CASSGTSGSLDEQFF.

The chain uses TRBV2 and TRBJ2-1; a weak D match, TRBD1 (5 bases). With 6 bases removed from V and 9 bases from J, the gap between germline ends came to 12 bases. CDR1 and CDR2 from the germline V gene are SNHLY and FYNNEI. The CDR3 has 12 amino acids. This chain's CDR3 is CASRQARGEQFF. The CDR3 nucleotides are TGTGCCAGCAGACAGGCTAGAGGTGAGCAGTTCTTC. Based on the CDR3 plus reference TRBV2 and TRBJ2-1, the full variable domain is EPEVTQTPSHQVTQMGQEVILRCVPISNHLYFYWYRQILGQKVEFLVSFYNNEISEKSEIFDDQFSVERPDGSNFTLKIRSTKLEDSAMYFCASRQARGEQFFGPGTRLTVL.

The gene calls are TRBV7-9 and TRBJ2-2; D possibly matches TRBD1 or TRBD2 (5 bases each). V lost 6 bases to trimming and J lost 3 bases, with 14 bases between them. Germline loops: CDR1 SEHNR, CDR2 FQNEAQ (reference sequence). The CDR3 consists of 15 residues. CDR3 in DNA: TGTGCCAGCAGACAACCGCAGGGAGACACCGGGGAGCTGTTTTTT. Its translation is CASRQPQGDTGELFF.

This clone was seen once. The genes are TRBV6-5 and TRBJ1-2; TRBD1 agrees at 7 bases. Unmatched junction bases numbered 7, after V lost 7 bases and J lost 8 bases. Germline CDR1 MNHEY, CDR2 SVGAGI. The CDR3 length is 12 residues. CDR3: CASTPGGRGYTF. In nucleotides, the CDR3 is TGTGCCAGCACTCCAGGGGGGCGCGGCTACACCTTC.

This sequence joins TRBV5-1 and TRBJ2-3, with TRBD2 matching 11 bases. V shed 5 bases, J shed 1 base, and the junction held 9 bases outside the gene matches. Germline V gene lookup returns CDR1 SGHRS and CDR2 YFSETQ. This CDR3 region has 17 residues. CDR3 bases: TGCGCCAGCAGTGAATCTACTAGCGGGAGAGGCACAGATACGCAGTATTTT. It codes for CASSESTSGRGTDTQYF.

CDR3: CASNLAGVETQYF. In DNA form, the CDR3 reads TGTGCCAGCAATCTAGCGGGAGTCGAGACCCAGTACTTC. The rearrangement links TRBV28 to TRBJ2-5; TRBD2 aligns across 10 bases. CDR3 length equals 13 residues. Germline lookup yields CDR1 MDHEN and CDR2 SYDVKM. V lost 7 bases to trimming and J lost 5 bases; unmatched junction nucleotides: 4.

This chain uses TRBV5-4 with TRBJ2-5; possible D gene TRBD1, 5 bases. Germline loops: CDR1 SGHNT, CDR2 YYREEE (reference sequence). Trimming cost V 1 base and J 3 bases, with 10 bases left between them. CDR3 length equals 14 residues. Written as DNA, the CDR3 is TGTGCCAGCAGCTTGCCACTGGACAAAGAGACCCAGTACTTC. The encoded protein is CASSLPLDKETQYF. The full variable domain, in which reference TRBV5-4 and TRBJ2-5 provide the parts outside the CDR3, is ETGVTQSPTHLIKTRGQQVTLRCSSQSGHNTVSWYQQALGQGPQFIFQYYREEENGRGNFPPRFSGLQFPNYSSELNVNALELDDSALYLCASSLPLDKETQYFGPGTRLLVL.

This clone was seen a handful of times. The chain joins TRBV9 to TRBJ2-1; TRBD1 aligns across 10 bases. V lost 1 base to trimming and J lost 3 bases; unmatched junction nucleotides: 1. Germline-derived CDR1 and CDR2 are SGDLS and YYNGEE. The length of the CDR3 is 15 residues. CDR3 DNA: TGTGCCAGCAGCGTAAGGACAGGGGGCTACAATGAGCAGTTCTTC. It codes for CASSVRTGGYNEQFF.

This chain connects TRBV7-9 to TRBJ1-1; D unclear. Germline CDR1 and CDR2: SEHNR and FQNEAQ (reference sequence). The CDR3 extends over 14 amino acids. V was pared by 5 bases and J by 1 base, with 11 bases between. In DNA form, the CDR3 reads TGTGCCAGCAGCCGACGGGGAGGGAACACTGAAGCTTTCTTT. Its protein product is CASSRRGGNTEAFF.

The chain carries TRBV14 and TRBJ1-5; no firm D call. Between the trimmed V and J ends, which lost 0 bases and 2 bases, there was a span of 17 bases. The CDR3 has 18 residues. Looked up from germline, CDR1 is SGHDN and CDR2 is FVKESK. CDR3 sequence: CASSQDLRVQEGNQPQHF. In DNA, the CDR3 is TGTGCCAGCAGCCAAGATCTTCGGGTGCAGGAGGGCAATCAGCCCCAGCATTTT.

This clone has only a few counts. This rearrangement joins TRBV28 to TRBJ1-2; a possible D gene is TRBD1 (6 bases). Germline CDR1 MDHEN, CDR2 SYDVKM. CDR3 size: 15 residues. V lost 6 bases and J 4 bases, leaving 18 bases between the germline ends. In DNA, the CDR3 is TGTGCCAGCAGAGATTTTACGACAGGACGCTATGGCTACACCTTC. It is translated as CASRDFTTGRYGYTF.

The V and J genes are TRBV5-4 and TRBJ2-7, with 8 bases fitting TRBD2. The CDR3 is 13 amino acids. Trimming cost V 4 bases and J 5 bases; bases outside gene matches: 5. Germline CDR1 is SGHNT and CDR2 is YYREEE (reference sequence). The CDR3 nucleotides are TGTGCCAGCAGCCCTAGCGGGTTCAACGAGCAGTACTTC. Protein product: CASSPSGFNEQYF.

In nucleotides, the CDR3 is TGCAGCGTTGGGCCCTCCACCGGGGAGCTGTTTTTT. As protein: CSVGPSTGELFF. The V gene is TRBV29-1, the J gene TRBJ2-2, with unresolved D. This CDR3 has 12 amino acids. Germline V lookup: CDR1 SQVTM, CDR2 ANQGSEA. V was shortened by 4 bases and J by 4 bases, with 7 bases between the two germline ends.

With regard to this clone: Other DNA variants within this sample encode the same CDR3. J is TRBJ2-1 and V is TRBV7-8, with 7 nucleotides matching TRBD1. This CDR3 contains 14 residues. V was clipped by 5 bases and J by 4 bases; unmatched bases: 5. Looked up from germline, CDR1 is SGHVS and CDR2 is FQNEAQ. The CDR3 sequence: CASSPRTGYNEQFF. For the CDR3, the DNA is TGTGCCAGCAGCCCCAGGACAGGTTACAATGAGCAGTTCTTC.

The sample holds a few counts of this clone. The V and J genes are TRBV5-1 and TRBJ2-2; 10 nucleotides line up with TRBD1. V gave up 7 bases and J gave up 7 bases; unmatched junction bases: 10. The CDR3 has 15 residues. Germline assignment: CDR1 SGHRS and CDR2 YFSETQ. The CDR3 here is CASDPGQGTFGELFF. CDR3 bases: TGCGCCAGCGATCCGGGACAGGGGACCTTCGGGGAGCTGTTTTTT.

The chain carries TRBV5-6 and TRBJ2-5, with TRBD2 identical over 9 bases. This CDR3 comprises 15 residues. J lost 5 bases, V lost 3 bases, and 8 bases had no gene match. Germline CDR1 is SGHDT and CDR2 is YYEEEE. Written as DNA, the CDR3 is TGTGCCAGCAGCTCCCTCTCTAGCGGGGCGGAGACCCAGTACTTC. It is translated as CASSSLSSGAETQYF.

V is TRBV12-3 or TRBV12-4 and J is TRBJ1-5; no clear D gene. The CDR3 has 12 amino acids. Trimming left V 7 bases short and J 5 bases short, with 9 bases between. The CDR3 DNA is TGTGCCAGCAACCACCAAGATCAGCCCCAGCATTTT. It codes for CASNHQDQPQHF.

The J gene is TRBJ2-7, the V gene TRBV18; D is unclear. The CDR3 is made up of 14 amino acids. From germline, CDR1 is KGHSH and CDR2 LQKENI. Trimming took 3 bases from V and 1 from J, leaving 10 bases between them. CDR3 DNA sequence: TGTGCCAGCTCACCGTCACAGTCGTCCTACGAGCAGTACTTC. Residues: CASSPSQSSYEQYF.

The CDR3 is CASSDSGGARSNQPQHF. The CDR3 DNA reads TGTGCCAGCAGTGATTCGGGAGGGGCCCGTAGCAATCAGCCCCAGCATTTT. The chain uses TRBV2 and TRBJ1-5; TRBD1 might be the D (5 bases). CDR3 length: 17 amino acids. V lost 3 bases, J lost 0 bases, and 15 bases lay in between. CDR1 SNHLY and CDR2 FYNNEI come from the germline V gene.

The sample holds one count of this clone. This rearrangement joins TRBV5-1 to TRBJ1-1, with a weak D call TRBD1 (5 bases). CDR3 length: 13 amino acids. CDR1 and CDR2 (germline): SGHRS, YFSETQ. The V gene lost 4 bases and the J gene lost 5 bases, with 12 bases spanning the gap. CDR3 sequence reads: CASSRTSTTEAFF. In nucleotides, the CDR3 is TGCGCCAGCAGCAGGACATCAACGACTGAAGCTTTCTTT.

V is TRBV7-2 and J is TRBJ1-2, with TRBD1 identical over 7 bases. This CDR3 spans 13 amino acids. Losses at the gene ends were 6 bases for V and 4 bases for J; bases not matched to a gene: 5. Germline values: CDR1 SGHTA, CDR2 FQGNSA. The CDR3 DNA is TGTGCCAGCAGTTGGACAGGAGTCTATGGCTACACCTTC. Its translation: CASSWTGVYGYTF. Filled out from reference TRBV7-2 and TRBJ1-2, the complete variable domain reads GAGVSQSPSNKVTEKGKDVELRCDPISGHTALYWYRQSLGQGLEFLIYFQGNSAPDKSGLPSDRFSAERTGGSVSTLTIQRTQQEDSAVYLCASSWTGVYGYTFGSGTRLTVV.

The V gene is TRBV18, the J gene TRBJ1-5; maybe TRBD1 (5 bases). Trimming left V 5 bases short and J 7 bases short, with 15 bases between. The CDR3 runs 14 residues. CDR1 is KGHSH and CDR2 is LQKENI in the germline V gene. For the CDR3, the DNA is TGTGCCAGCTCAGAGGCTCGGGGGGAGCAGCCCCAGCATTTT. Residues: CASSEARGEQPQHF.

The genes are TRBV19 and TRBJ2-7; 8 bases align to TRBD1. V lost 3 bases, J lost 2 bases, and 9 bases stayed unmatched. The CDR3 spans 16 residues. Germline V gene data show CDR1 as LNHDA and CDR2 as SQIVND (reference sequence). The CDR3 DNA reads TGTGCCAGTAGTATCGATAGCGGACAGGGAACCTACGAGCAGTACTTC. This encodes CASSIDSGQGTYEQYF.